A single sample is the source of the 5 T cell receptor beta chains below, sequenced in a study of T cells after yellow fever vaccination. TCRdb reprocessed the 5' RACE reads with MiXCR, giving one entry per CDR3 protein. This table has a few hundred thousand distinct CDR3 sequences, roughly 3.5% appearing once. Material: PBMCs, obtained on the day of the yellow fever booster vaccination. Receptors were obtained from a man younger than 35 who received the YFV17D yellow fever vaccine.

In this sample, this clonotype turned up many times. The CDR3 DNA is TGTGCCAGCAGCGGTTGGGACAAAAGGGTCAGGTGCACCTTC. This sequence encodes CASSGWDKRVRCTF. This chain uses TRBV7-2 with TRBJ1-2, with TRBD1 as a possible D gene (6 bases). Trimming shortened V by 5 bases and J by 13 bases, and 23 bases separated the two germline ends. The CDR3 is 14 residues long. The germline CDR1 and CDR2 sequences are SGHTA and FQGNSA.

This clonotype showed up many times. This chain links TRBV6-5 with TRBJ2-7; the D is unclear. V dropped 2 bases and J dropped 6 bases, with 11 bases sitting between them. Germline V gene lookup returns CDR1 MNHEY and CDR2 SVGAGI. CDR3 length: 13 residues. The CDR3 is CASSYGVRGEQYF. The CDR3 nucleotides read TGTGCCAGCAGTTACGGGGTCCGCGGCGAGCAGTACTTC.

This clonotype showed up many times. V usage is TRBV10-2 and J usage is TRBJ2-3, with TRBD2 identical over 8 bases. CDR1 and CDR2 from the germline V gene are WSHSY and SAAADI. The CDR3 is 15 amino acids. The V and J ends lost 3 bases and 2 bases, in that order; junction bases with no gene match: 4. The CDR3 region is CASSEGLAPTDTQYF. The CDR3 DNA is TGCGCCAGCAGTGAAGGACTAGCCCCCACAGATACGCAGTATTTT.

This clonotype was recorded at least ten times. The chain links TRBV12-3 or TRBV12-4 to TRBJ1-5; D remains unclear. CDR3 length: 15 residues. Trimming shortened V by 4 bases and J by 0 bases, and 10 bases separated the two germline ends. In DNA form, the CDR3 reads TGTGCCAGCAGTTCGGGGATAACTAGCAATCAGCCCCAGCATTTT. Its translation is CASSSGITSNQPQHF.

The chain is built from TRBV5-1 and TRBJ2-2; 7 nucleotides match TRBD2. CDR3 length equals 15 residues. Germline lookup yields CDR1 SGHRS and CDR2 YFSETQ. V trimming: 6 bases; J trimming: 0 bases; junction bases outside the gene matches: 5. CDR3 protein: CASTDRGANTGELFF. CDR3 bases: TGCGCCAGCACCGATCGGGGGGCGAACACCGGGGAGCTGTTTTTT.